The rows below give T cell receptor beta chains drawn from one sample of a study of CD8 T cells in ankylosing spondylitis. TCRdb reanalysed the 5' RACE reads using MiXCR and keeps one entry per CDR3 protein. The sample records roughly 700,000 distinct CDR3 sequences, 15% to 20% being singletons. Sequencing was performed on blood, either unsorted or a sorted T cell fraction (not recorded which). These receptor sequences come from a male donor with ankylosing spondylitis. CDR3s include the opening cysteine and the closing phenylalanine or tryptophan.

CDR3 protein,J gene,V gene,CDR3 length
CSARGGTARRKSDYGYTF,TRBJ1-2,TRBV20-1,18
CASSSPGLRDTQYF,TRBJ2-3,TRBV28,14
CASSPGGDYEQYF,TRBJ2-7,TRBV27,13
CASSPQTGASSPLHF,TRBJ1-6,TRBV28,15
CASSNRDNYGYTF,TRBJ1-2,TRBV27,13
CATSERQGVQELFF,TRBJ2-2,TRBV15,14
CASRRVALSSVRETEAFF,TRBJ1-1,TRBV27,18
CASSQDWPLRTSGTKETQYF,TRBJ2-5,TRBV4-3,20
CASSPRLGVSYEQYF,TRBJ2-7,TRBV27,15
CASSFGPANTEAFF,TRBJ1-1,TRBV5-1,14
CASSGTGFEETQYF,TRBJ2-5,TRBV9,14
CASTLGADTQYF,TRBJ2-3,TRBV12-3/TRBV12-4,12
CASSYSPGTVLPYGYTF,TRBJ1-2,TRBV6-5,17
CASSQLTGLTEAFF,TRBJ1-1,TRBV7-9,14
CATHPGPISPLHF,TRBJ1-6,TRBV6-1,13
CSARPGTRRDTQYF,TRBJ2-3,TRBV20-1,14
CASSLNRGAYEQYF,TRBJ2-7,TRBV12-3/TRBV12-4,14
CASRADRGNEQFF,TRBJ2-1,TRBV6-2/TRBV6-3,13
CASTMGGLAGQETQYF,TRBJ2-5,TRBV25-1,16
CSVEGGNGYEQYF,TRBJ2-7,TRBV29-1,13
CASSPLDSNQPQHF,TRBJ1-5,TRBV18,14
CASSEDGGWSQPQHF,TRBJ1-5,TRBV6-1,15
CSVEARKRQGDIIRYEQYF,TRBJ2-7,TRBV29-1,19
CASSHTSGSENEQFF,TRBJ2-1,TRBV5-1,15
CSVEEEGTGGEYQETQYF,TRBJ2-5,TRBV29-1,18
CASSQAGTGVYEQYF,TRBJ2-7,TRBV3-1,15
CSAPSGRGSEQFF,TRBJ2-1,TRBV20-1,13
CSASRTGGASYLNTEAFF,TRBJ1-1,TRBV20-1,18
CASSLESGAGYGYTF,TRBJ1-2,TRBV7-2,15
CASSRGELNEQFF,TRBJ2-1,TRBV4-1,13
CASSSSLAVYEQYF,TRBJ2-7,TRBV7-9,14